The 21 T cell receptor beta chains listed next were all sequenced from one sample in a study of Ad26.COV2.S vaccination and SARS-CoV-2 variants. The assay was immunoSEQ multiplex PCR, and TCRdb's table has in-frame clones only and misses some. The sample records 400,000 to 500,000 clones, roughly 90% being singletons. The sample's treatment: some 20 received Ad26.COV2.S at low or high dose, single or two shots; about five received placebo; per-sample allocation not given. Sampling took place 63 days after the first vaccine or placebo injection. Sequencing used peripheral blood, obtained in a trial of Ad26.COV2.S vaccine versus placebo. The receptors shown here come from a person aged 18-60 years who received the Ad26.COV2.S COVID-19 vaccine or a placebo.

The gene calls are TRBV3-1 (or the pseudogene TRBV3-2) and TRBJ2-7; D unclear. V was cut by 4 bases and J by 7 bases, with 11 bases left in between. This CDR3 has 12 amino acids. The germline V gene encodes CDR1 LGHDT and CDR2 YNNKEL (reference sequence). The CDR3 loop is CASSPSGEEQYF. CDR3 sequence (DNA): TGTGCCAGCAGCCCGAGTGGTGAGGAGCAGTACTTC.

The V call is TRBV30, the J call TRBJ2-3; D ambiguous. The CDR3 is made up of 11 amino acids. Germline assignment: CDR1 GTSNPN and CDR2 SVGIG (reference sequence). With 4 bases removed from V and 6 bases from J, the gap between germline ends came to 8 bases. The CDR3 here is CAWTAADTQYF. For the CDR3, the DNA is TGTGCCTGGACAGCAGCGGATACGCAGTATTTT.

This chain links TRBV7-9 with TRBJ1-5; D ambiguous. The CDR3 runs 13 residues. V lost 0 bases to trimming and J lost 4 bases, with 4 bases between them. Germline loops: CDR1 SEHNR, CDR2 FQNEAQ (reference sequence). The CDR3 DNA is TGTGCCAGCAGCTTAGCGACTAATCAGCCCCAGCATTTT. Amino acids: CASSLATNQPQHF. The full variable domain, with the rest looked up from reference TRBV7-9 and TRBJ1-5, is DTGVSQNPRHKITKRGQNVTFRCDPISEHNRLYWYRQTLGQGPEFLTYFQNEAQLEKSRLLSDRFSAERPKGSFSTLEIQRTEQGDSAMYLCASSLATNQPQHFGDGTRLSIL.

This rearrangement joins TRBV28 to TRBJ1-6; D gene uncertain. This CDR3 region has 15 residues. V dropped 6 bases and J dropped 0 bases, with 9 bases sitting between them. The germline gives CDR1 MDHEN, CDR2 SYDVKM. CDR3: CASRTVSSYNSPLHF. The CDR3 region has the DNA TGTGCCAGCAGGACGGTTAGCTCCTATAATTCACCCCTCCACTTT.

This clone was detected only once. This chain connects TRBV6-5 to TRBJ1-4, with 7 bases that match TRBD1. J lost 6 bases, V lost 0 bases, and 4 bases had no gene match. The germline CDR1 and CDR2 sequences are MNHEY and SVGAGI. The CDR3 runs to 15 residues. CDR3 amino acids: CASSYSRGLDEKLFF. In nucleotides, the CDR3 is TGTGCCAGCAGTTACTCGAGGGGGCTTGATGAAAAACTGTTTTTT.

Only a few counts were recorded for this clone. J is TRBJ1-6 and V is TRBV28; TRBD1 might be the D (5 bases). Trimming left V 4 bases short and J 7 bases short, with 11 bases between. CDR1 and CDR2 (germline): MDHEN, SYDVKM. The length of the CDR3 is 14 residues. As DNA, the CDR3 is TGTGCCAGCAGTTCCTTTGACAGCAATTCACCCCTCCACTTT. Residues: CASSSFDSNSPLHF.

J is TRBJ1-2 and V is TRBV5-1; 7 nucleotides align to TRBD1. CDR3 length: 14 residues. Germline loops: CDR1 SGHRS, CDR2 YFSETQ. V was pared by 4 bases and J by 4 bases, with 7 bases of the junction left unmatched. This CDR3 is CASSPQTGRYGYTF. CDR3 DNA sequence: TGCGCCAGCAGCCCCCAGACAGGGCGCTATGGCTACACCTTC. The full variable domain, with the rest looked up from reference TRBV5-1 and TRBJ1-2, is KAGVTQTPRYLIKTRGQQVTLSCSPISGHRSVSWYQQTPGQGLQFLFEYFSETQRNKGNFPGRFSGRQFSNSRSEMNVSTLELGDSALYLCASSPQTGRYGYTFGSGTRLTVV.

This clone turned up a few times. The chain links TRBV28 to TRBJ1-2; no reliable D call. The V end was cut by 3 bases, the J end by 0 bases, with 11 bases between. Looked up from germline, CDR1 is MDHEN and CDR2 is SYDVKM. The CDR3 extends over 15 amino acids. This CDR3 reads CASSLGIGANYGYTF. The CDR3 region has the DNA TGTGCCAGCAGTTTGGGGATCGGGGCTAACTATGGCTACACCTTC.

The rearrangement uses TRBV27 and TRBJ2-1; the match to TRBD1 covers 9 bases. The CDR3 covers 14 residues. Germline CDR1 and CDR2: MNHEY and SMNVEV (reference sequence). V lost 7 bases to trimming and J lost 7 bases; unmatched junction nucleotides: 8. The CDR3 region has the DNA TGTGCCAGCACAACCGGGACAGGGTTGAATGAGCAGTTCTTC. Amino acids: CASTTGTGLNEQFF.

The gene calls are TRBV29-1 and TRBJ2-7; maybe TRBD2 (6 bases). CDR1 SQVTM and CDR2 ANQGSEA come from the germline V gene. The CDR3 totals 13 residues. Deletions cut 3 bases from V and 3 bases from J, with 12 bases between. Written as DNA, the CDR3 is TGCAGCGTTGACCAGAACGGGGGCTACGAGCAGTACTTC. Its translation: CSVDQNGGYEQYF.

The V gene is TRBV3-1 (or the pseudogene TRBV3-2), the J gene TRBJ2-7, with 9 bases aligning to TRBD2. V lost 3 bases and J lost 3; bases outside the gene matches: 9. Looked up from germline, CDR1 is LGHDT and CDR2 is YNNKEL (reference sequence). CDR3 length equals 16 residues. Here the CDR3 reads CASSQLPGLAYYEQYF. CDR3 nucleotides: TGTGCCAGCAGCCAGCTTCCGGGACTAGCCTACTACGAGCAGTACTTC.

The J gene is TRBJ2-1, the V gene TRBV18, with 10 nucleotides matching TRBD1. The CDR3 sequence is 18 residues long. Germline loops: CDR1 KGHSH, CDR2 LQKENI. The junction had 14 bases not matched to a gene; V was cut back by 1 base and J by 8 bases. The CDR3 region is CASSPQTSGTGVGDEQFF. CDR3 sequence (DNA): TGTGCCAGCTCACCACAAACCTCCGGGACAGGGGTAGGGGATGAGCAGTTCTTC.

The chain has TRBV25-1 and TRBJ1-6; 7 bases match TRBD1. V gave up 2 bases and J gave up 5 bases; unmatched junction bases: 6. CDR3 length: 16 residues. Germline lookup yields CDR1 MGHDK and CDR2 SYGVNS. CDR3: CASSERQGSNNSPLHF. The CDR3 DNA sequence: TGTGCCAGCAGTGAAAGACAGGGTTCCAATAATTCACCCCTCCACTTT. Drawing the rest from reference TRBV25-1 and TRBJ1-6, the complete variable domain is EADIYQTPRYLVIGTGKKITLECSQTMGHDKMYWYQQDPGMELHLIHYSYGVNSTEKGDLSSESTVSRIRTEHFPLTLESARPSHTSQYLCASSERQGSNNSPLHFGNGTRLTVT.

This clone was counted a single time. The chain couples TRBV6-6 to TRBJ2-5, with D perhaps assigned TRBD1 or TRBD2 (5 bases each). CDR3 length: 16 residues. The germline gives CDR1 MNHNY, CDR2 SVGAGI (reference sequence). V was cut by 2 bases and J by 5 bases, with 18 bases left in between. CDR3 sequence (DNA): TGTGCCAGCAGTTACGAGGGACCCGGGGCAGGGGAGACCCAGTACTTC. Its protein is CASSYEGPGAGETQYF.

This clone came up once. This sequence joins TRBV10-2 and TRBJ1-1; no firm D call. CDR1 is WSHSY and CDR2 is SAAADI in the germline V gene. The germline V and J ends were trimmed by 3 bases and 0 bases, with 11 bases remaining between them. The CDR3 extends over 15 amino acids. The CDR3 DNA is TGCGCCAGCAGTGAACCGGCACTCATGAACACTGAAGCTTTCTTT. Its translation: CASSEPALMNTEAFF.

This chain links TRBV14 with TRBJ2-7; D gene unclear. Germline lookup yields CDR1 SGHDN and CDR2 FVKESK. The V end was cut by 4 bases, the J end by 4 bases, with 11 bases between. This CDR3 is built from 13 residues. The CDR3 sequence: CASSPMAGYEQYF. The CDR3 DNA reads TGTGCCAGCAGCCCGATGGCCGGTTACGAGCAGTACTTC.

The chain joins TRBV5-1 to TRBJ2-7; maybe TRBD1 (6 bases). The CDR3 has 13 amino acids. The germline V gene has CDR1 SGHRS and CDR2 YFSETQ. V was cut by 3 bases and J by 2 bases, with 9 bases left in between. In DNA form, the CDR3 reads TGCGCCAGCAGCTACCGGGACACCTACGAGCAGTACTTC. The encoded protein is CASSYRDTYEQYF.

V usage is TRBV28 and J usage is TRBJ2-7; D not certain. This CDR3 is 12 amino acids long. The V and J ends lost 2 bases and 6 bases respectively, with 8 bases between them. Germline values: CDR1 MDHEN, CDR2 SYDVKM. This chain's CDR3 is CASSLSWGEQYF. The CDR3 DNA reads as TGTGCCAGCAGTTTAAGCTGGGGCGAGCAGTACTTC.

This clone has only one observation. The V gene is TRBV6-6, the J gene TRBJ2-7; 9 bases agree with TRBD1. CDR1 is MNHNY, CDR2 SVGAGI, per germline (reference sequence). CDR3 length: 14 residues. V trimming: 7 bases; J trimming: 7 bases; junction bases outside the gene matches: 11. CDR3 in DNA: TGTGCCAGCACTCTCCTTGGGGGACAGGGAGAGCAGTACTTC. Translating gives CASTLLGGQGEQYF.

The chain combines TRBV19 with TRBJ1-5; TRBD1 agrees at 7 bases. This CDR3 has 16 amino acids. Trimming removed 4 bases from V and 6 bases from J; junction bases left unmatched: 12. The germline V gene has CDR1 LNHDA and CDR2 SQIVND (reference sequence). The CDR3 region is CASSTTGLGAAQPQHF. CDR3 DNA sequence: TGTGCCAGTAGTACGACAGGGTTGGGGGCCGCTCAGCCCCAGCATTTT. The entire variable domain, with the rest obtained from reference TRBV19 and TRBJ1-5, is as follows: DGGITQSPKYLFRKEGQNVTLSCEQNLNHDAMYWYRQDPGQGLRLIYYSQIVNDFQKGDIAEGYSVSREKKESFPLTVTSAQKNPTAFYLCASSTTGLGAAQPQHFGDGTRLSIL.

The CDR3: CATSRGGVYEETQYF. DNA for the CDR3: TGTGCCACCAGCAGAGGGGGGGTCTATGAAGAGACCCAGTACTTC. V and J are TRBV15 and TRBJ2-5, with a possible D match to TRBD2 (6 bases). Trimming cost V 1 base and J 3 bases, with 12 bases left between them. The V gene's germline CDR1 is LNHNV and CDR2 YYDKDF (reference sequence). The CDR3 is 15 residues long. Combining the CDR3 with reference TRBV15 and TRBJ2-5 gives the whole variable domain DAMVIQNPRYQVTQFGKPVTLSCSQTLNHNVMYWYQQKSSQAPKLLFHYYDKDFNNEADTPDNFQSRRPNTSFCFLDIRSPGLGDTAMYLCATSRGGVYEETQYFGPGTRLLVL.